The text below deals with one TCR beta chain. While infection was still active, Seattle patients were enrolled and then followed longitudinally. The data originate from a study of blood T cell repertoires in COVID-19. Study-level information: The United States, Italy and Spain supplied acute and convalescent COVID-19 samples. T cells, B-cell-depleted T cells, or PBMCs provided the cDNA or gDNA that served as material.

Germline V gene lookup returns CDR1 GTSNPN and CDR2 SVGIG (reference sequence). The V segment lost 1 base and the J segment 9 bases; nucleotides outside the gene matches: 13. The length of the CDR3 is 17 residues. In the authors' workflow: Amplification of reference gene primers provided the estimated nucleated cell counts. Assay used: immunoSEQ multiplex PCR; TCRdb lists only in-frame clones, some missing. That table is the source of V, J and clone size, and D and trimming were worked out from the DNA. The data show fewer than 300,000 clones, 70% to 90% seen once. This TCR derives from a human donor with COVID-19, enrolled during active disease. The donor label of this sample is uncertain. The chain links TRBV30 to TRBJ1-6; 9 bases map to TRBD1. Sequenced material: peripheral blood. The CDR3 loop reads CAWSGQGGGRVASPLHF. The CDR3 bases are TGTGCCTGGAGTGGACAGGGGGGTGGTAGGGTAGCTTCACCCCTCCACTTT.